The 5 T cell receptor beta chains in this list originate from one sample, sequenced in a study of regulatory T cells in long-lasting Graves disease. Building the TCR beta libraries relied on iRepertoire HTBI primers, and CDR3 regions underwent Arm-PCR. TCRdb independently ran MiXCR on the multiplex PCR reads; one entry per CDR3 protein. This table holds 350,000 to 450,000 distinct CDR3 sequences, over 15% found once. As to time point: newly diagnosed GD, antithyroid drugs for less than 3 months. PBMC-derived RNA was used for the TCR library. These data also formed part of another study, on T cells in Graves' hyperthyroidism and ophthalmopathy.

This specimen was peripheral blood mononuclear cells (PBMCs), taken at new diagnosis, from a patient treated with antithyroid drugs. The receptors here all came from a man aged 35-49 years with Graves disease.

This clonotype was observed at least ten times. The chain links TRBV19 to TRBJ2-3; D remains ambiguous. The V gene's germline CDR1 is LNHDA and CDR2 SQIVND (reference sequence). The CDR3 is 16 residues long. The V end was cut by 7 bases, the J end by 2 bases, with 19 bases between. CDR3 DNA sequence: TGTGCCAGTACCTCGAAGTCGGCCGTGCCCACAGATACGCAGTATTTT. Its translation: CASTSKSAVPTDTQYF. The entire variable domain, with the rest obtained from reference TRBV19 and TRBJ2-3, is as follows: DGGITQSPKYLFRKEGQNVTLSCEQNLNHDAMYWYRQDPGQGLRLIYYSQIVNDFQKGDIAEGYSVSREKKESFPLTVTSAQKNPTAFYLCASTSKSAVPTDTQYFGPGTRLTVL.

In its sample, this clonotype was seen many times. CDR3 amino acids: CAWSSGAHDQYF. The CDR3 nucleotides read TGTGCCTGGAGTAGCGGGGCCCACGACCAGTACTTC. The chain couples TRBV30 to TRBJ2-5, with 7 bases that match TRBD2. The CDR3 runs 12 residues. V shed 2 bases and J 10 bases; nucleotides not matched to a gene: 7. Germline lookup yields CDR1 GTSNPN and CDR2 SVGIG (reference sequence).

This clonotype was seen a few times. This chain connects TRBV4-3 to TRBJ1-4; 9 bases align to TRBD1. This CDR3 comprises 18 residues. The V gene's germline CDR1 is LGHNA and CDR2 YSLEER. J gave up 6 bases and V 0 bases, and 11 bases lay outside the gene matches. The CDR3 sequence is CASSQDLSGGTGYEKLFF. The DNA for the CDR3 is TGCGCCAGCAGCCAAGATCTTAGTGGTGGGACAGGGTATGAAAAACTGTTTTTT.

This clonotype appeared a few times. The V call is TRBV20-1, the J call TRBJ2-1, with D maybe TRBD2 (6 bases). The V end lost 2 bases, the J end lost 4 bases, and 15 bases lay between the germline ends. This CDR3 has 15 residues. Germline loops: CDR1 DFQATT, CDR2 SNEGSKA (reference sequence). CDR3 sequence reads: CSARSGRGLYNEQFF. DNA of the CDR3: TGCAGTGCTAGATCTGGCCGGGGGTTGTACAATGAGCAGTTCTTC.

This clonotype was picked up a small number of times. The CDR3 protein is CSVAGTGGVTGELFF. CDR3 sequence (DNA): TGCAGCGTGGCGGGGACAGGGGGAGTCACCGGGGAGCTGTTTTTT. This chain uses TRBV29-1 with TRBJ2-2; 11 positions match TRBD1. V shed 6 bases, J shed 4 bases, and the junction held 7 bases outside the gene matches. The CDR3 is 15 amino acids. Germline assignment: CDR1 SQVTM and CDR2 ANQGSEA.